This T cell receptor (beta chain) was observed in a study of immune evolution from preneoplasia to lung adenocarcinoma. Study-wide points: Top clone share appeared to fall from AAH through AIS, MIA, adenocarcinoma.

A word on this clone: Its specificity is not known.

J was trimmed by 0 bases and V by 5 bases; bases with no gene match: 7. CDR1 is SGHNT and CDR2 is YENEEA in the germline V gene. This CDR3 contains 16 residues. Between the mid-2010s and the late 2010s, patients underwent resection in Japan or China. Profiling relied on immunoSEQ multiplex PCR, and the TCRdb table lists in-frame clones only, not all of them. The sample yields about 5,500 clones, roughly 83% seen once. The clonotype was recovered from a person between 60 and 79 years old with lung adenocarcinoma. The rearrangement links TRBV11-3 to TRBJ2-7; TRBD2 aligns across 10 bases. The material sequenced was FFPE minimally invasive lung adenocarcinoma tissue. CDR3: CASSQIAGGVSYEQYF. CDR3 sequence (DNA): TGTGCCAGCAGCCAAATAGCGGGAGGTGTCTCCTACGAGCAGTACTTC.